Listed below are T cell receptor beta chains from one sample, sequenced in a study of T cell responses to AZD1222 COVID-19 vaccine. The table came from immunoSEQ multiplex PCR; TCRdb's copy has only in-frame clones and leaves some out. The sample carries approximately 150,000 clones, 86% recorded once. The source was peripheral blood, collected 28 days after the second AZD1222 dose. These receptors originate from an adult who received the AZD1222 COVID-19 vaccine. Each CDR3 is given with its conserved first and last residue. D genes are given only for firm matches. Clone size is shown for a subset of rows, as once, few, many or a class of expanded clone.

J | V | D | size | DNA | CDR3
TRBJ1-1 | TRBV28 | NA | NA | TGTGCCAGCAGTTTATACCTCTCTACAAAAATGAACACTGAAGCTTTCTTT | CASSLYLSTKMNTEAFF
TRBJ1-1 | TRBV3-1/TRBV3-2 | NA | NA | TGTGCCAGCAGCCGGAAGGTCAACACTGAAGCTTTCTTT | CASSRKVNTEAFF
TRBJ1-1 | TRBV29-1 | TRBD1 | once | TGCAGCGTGAACAGGGGGGGGAACACTGAAGCTTTCTTT | CSVNRGGNTEAFF
TRBJ2-1 | TRBV12-1 | NA | NA | NA | CASSLGVAGGAYNEQFF
TRBJ2-2 | TRBV28 | TRBD1 | NA | TGTGCCAGCAGAGGACAGGGAGTCCCCGGGGAGCTGTTTTTT | CASRGQGVPGELFF
TRBJ2-1 | TRBV7-2 | NA | once | TGTGCCAGCAGCAGGATCTACAATGAGCAGTTCTTC | CASSRIYNEQFF
TRBJ2-2 | TRBV28 | TRBD1 | NA | TGTGCCAGCCTACAGGGGGCGAACACCGGGGAGCTGTTTTTT | CASLQGANTGELFF
TRBJ1-2 | TRBV6-1 | TRBD1 | NA | TGTGCCAGCAGTGAAGCGCGACAGGGCGGCGGCTACACCTTC | CASSEARQGGGYTF
TRBJ1-5 | TRBV2 | NA | NA | TGTGCCAGCAGTGGGGAAGGGGCAGCGTATAGCAATCAGCCCCAGCATTTT | CASSGEGAAYSNQPQHF
TRBJ1-2 | TRBV4-2 | NA | NA | TGTGCCAGCAGCCAAGGGTTAGGGGACTATGGCTACACCTTC | CASSQGLGDYGYTF
TRBJ1-3 | TRBV2 | TRBD1 | NA | TGTGCCAGCATGGGACAGGGCGAGTTTAACACCATATATTTT | CASMGQGEFNTIYF
TRBJ2-7 | TRBV6-6 | TRBD1 | NA | TGTGCCAGCAGTCTCCGATTCGGGCAGGGGGCTTTTTCGGGCCGACGGATGGCCTACGAGCAGTACTTC | CASSLRFGQGAFSGRRMAYEQYF
TRBJ1-1 | TRBV30 | TRBD1 | NA | TGTGCCTGGGACAGGGGGCTGAGGGACACTGAAGCTTTCTTT | CAWDRGLRDTEAFF
TRBJ2-5 | TRBV24-1 | NA | NA | TGTGCCACCAGTGAGGAAGAACGGAGGCTTATGTACTTC | CATSEEERRLMYF
TRBJ2-7 | TRBV4-2 | NA | NA | TGTGCCAGCAGCCAAGGGGGCCAGGCGGGATCTGTCTTC | CASSQGGQAGSVF
TRBJ1-6 | TRBV24-1 | NA | NA | TGTGCCACCAGTGATTTGGGGAGGGGGAGATCACCCCTCCACTTT | CATSDLGRGRSPLHF
TRBJ1-5 | TRBV2 | NA | NA | TGTGCCAGCACCCGAGGGGCCAATCAGCCCCAGCATTTT | CASTRGANQPQHF
TRBJ2-3 | TRBV11-2 | NA | NA | TGTGCCAGCAGCCCCGTTGGGGGGATGTTGACAGATACGCAGTATTTT | CASSPVGGMLTDTQYF
TRBJ2-1 | TRBV4-1 | TRBD2 | few | TGCGCCAGCAGCTCTGGACTAGCGGCGTATGGGGATGAGCAGTTCTTC | CASSSGLAAYGDEQFF
TRBJ2-7 | TRBV19 | NA | NA | TGTGCCAGTAGTATAGATCTCCTCGGTGCGGGGCGAGGGGGCTACGAGCAGTACTTC | CASSIDLLGAGRGGYEQYF
TRBJ1-5 | TRBV19 | NA | NA | TGTGCCAGTAGTACCCTTCGGGCTGGGGTAAACAATCAGCCCCAGCATTTT | CASSTLRAGVNNQPQHF
TRBJ1-2 | TRBV7-9 | NA | NA | TGTGCCAGCAGACCCTTCAGCGTCTCTAGTGGCTACACCTTC | CASRPFSVSSGYTF
TRBJ2-7 | TRBV2 | TRBD2 | NA | TGTGCCAGCAGTGCTAGCGGGGGGCCCTACGAGCAGTACTTC | CASSASGGPYEQYF
TRBJ2-2 | TRBV4-2 | NA | NA | TGTGCCAGCAGCCAAGAATCGTTGGCGCGGGGGCCCCTCGGGACCGGGGAGCTGTTTTTT | CASSQESLARGPLGTGELFF
TRBJ1-4 | TRBV18 | TRBD1 | few | TGTGCCAGCTCACCAAGACAGGGCGAGGATGAAAAACTGTTTTTT | CASSPRQGEDEKLFF
TRBJ1-1 | TRBV7-9 | TRBD1 | NA | TGTGCCAGCAGTTCAACCCGGGACAGGGTGACAGCTTTCTTT | CASSSTRDRVTAFF
TRBJ2-1 | TRBV30 | TRBD2 | NA | TGTGCCTGGTGCCCAGCTAGCGGGCGCAATGAGCAGTTCTTC | CAWCPASGRNEQFF
TRBJ2-6 | TRBV5-1 | NA | NA | TGCGCCAGCACCACGGGCAGGGTTGGGACTGGGGCCAACGTCCTGACTTTC | CASTTGRVGTGANVLTF